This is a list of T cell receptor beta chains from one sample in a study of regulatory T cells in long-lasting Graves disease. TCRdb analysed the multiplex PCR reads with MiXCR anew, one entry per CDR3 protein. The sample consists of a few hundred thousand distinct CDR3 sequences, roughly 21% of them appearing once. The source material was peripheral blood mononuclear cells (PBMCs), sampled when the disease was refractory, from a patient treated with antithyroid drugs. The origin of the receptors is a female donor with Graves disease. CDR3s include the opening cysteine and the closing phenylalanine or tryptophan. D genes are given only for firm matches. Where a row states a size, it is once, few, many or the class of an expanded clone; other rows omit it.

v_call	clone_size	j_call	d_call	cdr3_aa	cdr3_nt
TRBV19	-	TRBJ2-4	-	CASSIGATLGVKNIQYF	TGTGCCAGTAGTATCGGGGCCACCCTCGGGGTCAAAAACATTCAGTACTTC
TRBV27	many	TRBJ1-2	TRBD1	CASSLVGTGDGYTF	TGTGCCAGCAGTTTGGTTGGGACAGGGGATGGCTACACCTTC
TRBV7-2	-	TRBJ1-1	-	CASSLAQTNTEAFF	TGTGCCAGCAGCTTAGCGCAGACGAACACTGAAGCTTTCTTT
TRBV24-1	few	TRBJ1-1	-	CATSEGPEFGNTEAFF	TGTGCCACCAGTGAAGGCCCAGAATTCGGGAACACTGAAGCTTTCTTT
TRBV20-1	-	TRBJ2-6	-	CSAREGQAGANVLTF	TGCAGTGCTAGGGAAGGCCAAGCTGGGGCCAACGTCCTGACTTTC
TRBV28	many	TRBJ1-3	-	CASSLYYAGRGSGNTIYF	TGTGCCAGCAGTTTATATTACGCGGGGCGAGGCTCTGGAAACACCATATATTTT
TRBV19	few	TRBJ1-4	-	CASKKIVGATNEKLFF	TGTGCCAGTAAAAAGATTGTTGGTGCAACTAATGAAAAACTGTTTTTT
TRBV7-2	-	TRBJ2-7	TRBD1	CASSLGVAGGHEQYF	TGTGCCAGCAGCTTAGGCGTGGCAGGGGGCCACGAGCAGTACTTC
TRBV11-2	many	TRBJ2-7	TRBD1	CASSLSPGTGNEQYF	TGTGCCAGCAGCCTCAGCCCCGGGACAGGGAACGAGCAGTACTTC
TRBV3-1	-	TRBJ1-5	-	CASSRRGQPQHF	TGTGCCAGCAGTCGCAGGGGTCAGCCCCAGCATTTT
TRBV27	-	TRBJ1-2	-	CASSKAGDGYGYTF	TGTGCCAGCAGTAAAGCAGGGGATGGGTATGGCTACACCTTC
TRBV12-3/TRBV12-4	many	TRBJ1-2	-	CASSPSILLGDGYTF	TGTGCCAGCAGTCCTTCCATCCTGCTGGGGGATGGCTACACCTTC
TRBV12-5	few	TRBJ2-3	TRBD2	CASGLAGGSTDTQYF	TGTGCTAGTGGTTTGGCGGGAGGTAGCACAGATACGCAGTATTTT
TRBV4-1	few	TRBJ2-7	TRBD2	CASAETGGRIHEQYF	TGCGCCAGCGCCGAAACGGGCGGGAGAATCCACGAGCAGTACTTC
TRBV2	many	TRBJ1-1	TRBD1	CASQGQPNTEAFF	TGTGCCAGCCAGGGACAGCCGAACACTGAAGCTTTCTTT
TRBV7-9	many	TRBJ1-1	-	CVSLGSKNTEAFF	TGTGTGTCCCTGGGATCAAAGAACACTGAAGCTTTCTTT
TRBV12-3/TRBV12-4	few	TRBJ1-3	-	CASRLWGPGNTIYF	TGTGCCAGCAGACTATGGGGGCCTGGAAACACCATATATTTT
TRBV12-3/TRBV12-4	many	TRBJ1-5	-	CASSGTGGQPQHF	TGTGCCAGCAGCGGAACAGGTGGGCAGCCCCAGCATTTT
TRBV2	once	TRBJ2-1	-	CASRELYEQFF	TGTGCCAGCAGGGAACTATATGAGCAGTTCTTC
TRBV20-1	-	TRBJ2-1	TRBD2	CSAEGLAGRNEQFF	TGCAGTGCTGAGGGACTAGCGGGGCGGAATGAGCAGTTCTTC
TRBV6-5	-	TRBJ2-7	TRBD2	CASSYQLREISYEQYF	TGTGCCAGCAGTTACCAACTGCGGGAGATCTCCTACGAGCAGTACTTC
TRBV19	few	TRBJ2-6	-	CASRPDPLRARSGANVLTF	TGTGCCAGTAGACCGGACCCCTTGCGGGCACGCTCTGGGGCCAACGTCCTGACTTTC
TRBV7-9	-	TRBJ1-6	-	CASSSSEGREASPLHF	TGTGCCAGCAGCTCGTCGGAGGGTAGGGAGGCTTCACCCCTCCACTTT
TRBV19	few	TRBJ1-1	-	CASSMGPLNTEAFF	TGTGCCAGTAGTATGGGTCCCCTTAACACTGAAGCTTTCTTT
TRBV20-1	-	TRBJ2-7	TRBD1	CSADRGQTDEQYF	TGCAGTGCTGACAGGGGTCAGACCGACGAGCAGTACTTC
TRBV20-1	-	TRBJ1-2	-	CSAREVVGSYGYTF	TGCAGTGCTAGGGAGGTTGTAGGATCCTATGGCTACACCTTC
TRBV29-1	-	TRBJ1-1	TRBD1	CSALDRENTEAFF	TGCAGCGCTCTAGACAGGGAGAACACTGAAGCTTTCTTT
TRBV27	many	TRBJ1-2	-	CASREGRRDGYTF	TGTGCCAGCAGAGAGGGACGGCGGGACGGCTACACCTTC
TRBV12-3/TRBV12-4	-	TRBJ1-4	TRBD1	CASSFDRVDEKLFF	TGTGCCAGCAGCTTCGACAGGGTTGATGAAAAACTGTTTTTT
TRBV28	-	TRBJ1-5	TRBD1	CASSVPGQGLNQPQHF	TGTGCCAGCAGTGTCCCGGGACAGGGACTCAATCAGCCCCAGCATTTT
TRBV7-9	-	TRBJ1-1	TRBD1	CASSLVAGGYTEAFF	TGTGCCAGCAGCTTAGTAGCAGGGGGCTACACTGAAGCTTTCTTT
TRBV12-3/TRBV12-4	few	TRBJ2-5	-	CASSLWTGEETQYF	TGTGCCAGCAGTTTATGGACGGGAGAAGAGACCCAGTACTTC
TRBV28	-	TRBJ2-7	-	CTSSSPTASYEQYF	TGTACCAGCAGTTCCCCGACGGCCTCCTACGAGCAGTACTTC
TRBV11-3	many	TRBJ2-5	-	CASSSRMSEGETQYF	TGTGCCAGCAGCTCACGCATGTCAGAGGGAGAGACCCAGTACTTC
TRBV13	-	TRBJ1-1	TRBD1	CASSLTPWTGGLTEAFF	TGTGCCAGCAGCCTCACCCCCTGGACAGGGGGCCTCACTGAAGCTTTCTTT
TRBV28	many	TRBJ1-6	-	CASSLVEGMGSPLHF	TGTGCCAGCAGTTTAGTGGAGGGGATGGGTTCACCCCTCCACTTT
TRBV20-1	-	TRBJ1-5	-	CSAIGSYSNQPQHF	TGCAGTGCTATTGGTAGTTATAGCAATCAGCCCCAGCATTTT
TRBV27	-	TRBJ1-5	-	CASSRTYSNQPQHF	TGTGCCAGCAGTAGGACTTATAGCAATCAGCCCCAGCATTTT
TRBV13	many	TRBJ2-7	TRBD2	CASSLERERNEQYF	TGTGCCAGCAGCCTCGAGCGGGAGAGAAACGAGCAGTACTTC
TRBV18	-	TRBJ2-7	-	CASSPDDPGPYEQYF	TGTGCCAGCTCACCCGACGACCCGGGCCCCTACGAGCAGTACTTC
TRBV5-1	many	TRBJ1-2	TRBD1	CASTIGGTGSGYGYTF	TGCGCCAGCACCATTGGTGGGACAGGGTCCGGCTATGGCTACACCTTC
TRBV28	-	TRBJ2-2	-	CASIWRAGGNTGELFF	TGTGCCTCCATCTGGCGGGCGGGTGGAAACACCGGGGAGCTGTTTTTT
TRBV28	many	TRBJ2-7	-	CASSLSPRGAYEQYF	TGTGCCAGCAGTTTATCACCTAGGGGGGCCTACGAGCAGTACTTC
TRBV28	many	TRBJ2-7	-	CASSFSPLGTGRGYYEQYF	TGTGCCAGCAGTTTCTCCCCTTTAGGTACAGGGAGGGGATACTACGAGCAGTACTTC
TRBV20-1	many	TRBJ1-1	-	CSARGTVHMNTEAFF	TGCAGTGCTAGGGGTACCGTACACATGAACACTGAAGCTTTCTTT
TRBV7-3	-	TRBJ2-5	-	CAGKTGGETQYF	TGTGCCGGCAAAACCGGGGGTGAGACCCAGTACTTC
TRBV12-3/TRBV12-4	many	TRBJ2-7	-	CASSTQGVEYEQYF	TGTGCCAGCAGTACACAGGGTGTGGAGTACGAGCAGTACTTC
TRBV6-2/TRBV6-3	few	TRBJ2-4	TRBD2	CASSPSGRGYIQYF	TGTGCCAGCAGTCCTAGCGGGAGGGGATACATTCAGTACTTC
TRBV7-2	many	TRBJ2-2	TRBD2	CASSSIRAGANTGELFF	TGTGCCAGCAGCTCGATACGAGCGGGGGCGAACACCGGGGAGCTGTTTTTT
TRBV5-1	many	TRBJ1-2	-	CASSLVGASGYGYTF	TGCGCCAGCAGCTTGGTGGGAGCCAGTGGCTATGGCTACACCTTC
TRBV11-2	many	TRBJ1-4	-	CASTTSSSPTNEKLFF	TGTGCCAGCACCACATCATCCTCACCAACTAATGAAAAACTGTTTTTT
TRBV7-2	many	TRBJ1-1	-	CASSSPWGGEAFF	TGTGCCAGCAGCTCCCCGTGGGGAGGTGAAGCTTTCTTT
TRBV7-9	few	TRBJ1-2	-	CASTPLGRGADGYTF	TGTGCCAGCACCCCGCTCGGCCGGGGGGCGGATGGCTACACCTTC